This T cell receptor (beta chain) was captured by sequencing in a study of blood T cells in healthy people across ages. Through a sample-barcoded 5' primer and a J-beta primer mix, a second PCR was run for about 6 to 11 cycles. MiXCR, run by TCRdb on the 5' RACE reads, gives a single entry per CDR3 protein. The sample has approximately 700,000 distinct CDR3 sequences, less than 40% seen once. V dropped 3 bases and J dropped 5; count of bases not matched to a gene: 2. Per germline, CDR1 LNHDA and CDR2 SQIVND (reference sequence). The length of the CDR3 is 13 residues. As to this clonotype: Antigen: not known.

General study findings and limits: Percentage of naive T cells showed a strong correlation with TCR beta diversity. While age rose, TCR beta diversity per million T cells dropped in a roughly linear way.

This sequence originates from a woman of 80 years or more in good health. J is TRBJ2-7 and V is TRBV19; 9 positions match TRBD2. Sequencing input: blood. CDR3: CASSMERGDEQYF. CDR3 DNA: TGTGCCAGTAGTATGGAGCGGGGGGACGAGCAGTACTTC. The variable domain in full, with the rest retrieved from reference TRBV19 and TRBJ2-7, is DGGITQSPKYLFRKEGQNVTLSCEQNLNHDAMYWYRQDPGQGLRLIYYSQIVNDFQKGDIAEGYSVSREKKESFPLTVTSAQKNPTAFYLCASSMERGDEQYFGPGTRLTVT.